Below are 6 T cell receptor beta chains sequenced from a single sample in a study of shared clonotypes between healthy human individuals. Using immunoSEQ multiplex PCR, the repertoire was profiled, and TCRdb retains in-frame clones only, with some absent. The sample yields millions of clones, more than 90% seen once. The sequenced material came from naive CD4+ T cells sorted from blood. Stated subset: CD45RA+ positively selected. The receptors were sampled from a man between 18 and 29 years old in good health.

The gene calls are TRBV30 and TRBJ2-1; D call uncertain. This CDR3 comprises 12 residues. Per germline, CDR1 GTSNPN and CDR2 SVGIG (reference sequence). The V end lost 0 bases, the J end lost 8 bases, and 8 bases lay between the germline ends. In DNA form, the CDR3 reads TGTGCCTGGAGTGTCTCCGGCCATGAGCAGTTCTTC. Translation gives CAWSVSGHEQFF.

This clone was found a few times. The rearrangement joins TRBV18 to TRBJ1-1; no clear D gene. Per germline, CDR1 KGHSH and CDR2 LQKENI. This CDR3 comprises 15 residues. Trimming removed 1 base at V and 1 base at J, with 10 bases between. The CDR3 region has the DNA TGTGCCAGCTCACCACAAGAGTCAGGGAACACTGAAGCTTTCTTT. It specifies CASSPQESGNTEAFF.

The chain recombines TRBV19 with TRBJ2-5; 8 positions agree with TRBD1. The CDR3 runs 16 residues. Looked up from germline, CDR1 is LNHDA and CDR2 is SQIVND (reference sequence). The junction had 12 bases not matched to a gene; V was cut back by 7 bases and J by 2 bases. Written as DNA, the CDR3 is TGTGCCAGTATGAGACAGGGGAGAAGGGGACAAGAGACCCAGTACTTC. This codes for CASMRQGRRGQETQYF.

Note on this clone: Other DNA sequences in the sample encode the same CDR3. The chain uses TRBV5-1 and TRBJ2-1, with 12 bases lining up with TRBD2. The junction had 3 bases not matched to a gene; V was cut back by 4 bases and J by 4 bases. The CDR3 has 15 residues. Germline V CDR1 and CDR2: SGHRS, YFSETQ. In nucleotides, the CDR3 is TGCGCCAGCAGCCTGACTAGCGGGAGTTACAATGAGCAGTTCTTC. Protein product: CASSLTSGSYNEQFF.

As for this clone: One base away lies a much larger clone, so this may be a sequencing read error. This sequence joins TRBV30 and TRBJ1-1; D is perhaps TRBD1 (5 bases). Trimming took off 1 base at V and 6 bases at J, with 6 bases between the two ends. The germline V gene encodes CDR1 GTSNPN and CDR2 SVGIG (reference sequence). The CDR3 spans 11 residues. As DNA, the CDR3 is TGTGCCTGGAGTGGGGACGCTGAAGCTTTCTTT. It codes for CAWSGDAEAFF.

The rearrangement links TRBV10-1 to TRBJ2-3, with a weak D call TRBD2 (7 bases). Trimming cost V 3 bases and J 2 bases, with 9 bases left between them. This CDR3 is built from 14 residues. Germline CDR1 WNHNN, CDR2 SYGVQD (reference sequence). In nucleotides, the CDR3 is TGCGCCAGCAGTGATGGGGGGGCCACAGATACGCAGTATTTT. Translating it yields CASSDGGATDTQYF.